The rows below give T cell receptor beta chains drawn from one sample of a study of cytomegalovirus exposure and HLA in healthy donors. TCRdb keeps only in-frame clones here, not all; method: immunoSEQ multiplex PCR. Seen here are around 120,000 clones, around 75% observed once, and the top ten hold 1.6%. Sequencing was done on a sample of PBMCs. All receptors come from a woman aged 18-29 years in good health and CMV-seronegative. Both conserved end residues are trimmed from each CDR3. Part of the rows lack a size; the others show once, few, many or a class for expanded clones.

v_call clone_size cdr3_aa
TRBV19 - ASSRAGSKDNEQF
TRBV25-1 - ASSEGSREKLF
TRBV5-1 - ASSQGGDGYT
TRBV5-4 - ASSFTGAYEQY
TRBV28 - ASSHSDGSYGYT
TRBV5-5 - ASSFLGRDNEQF
TRBV27 - ASSLSGTEAF
TRBV2 - ASSYQGDQPQH
TRBV4-1 - ASSLRTGNTEAF
TRBV29-1 - SARSDKRYEQY
TRBV9 - ASSFQGEEETQY
TRBV9 - ASSAQTGTYGYT
TRBV27 - ASSLKSNSPLH
TRBV2 - ASSELAGAYNTGELF
TRBV6-1 - ASSGGQGGYGYT
TRBV14 few ASSQGWARERRNEQF
TRBV21-1 - ASSKNLLGQGAVRTQETQY
TRBV4-1 - ASSQDSRSYNEQF
TRBV5-1 few ASSLNAGMDRSYEQY
TRBV19 - ASSIPAGGGEQF
TRBV5-6 - ASSLLEYTQY
TRBV30 - AGRGQGYIQY
TRBV6-1 - ASSVGGGQPQH
TRBV27 - ASSLRRGGVTDTQY
TRBV6-1 - ASRGFEGYNSPLH
TRBV5-6 - ASSFGSGTEFYGYT
TRBV5-5 - ASSFGTGGFNSPLH
TRBV5-1 - ASSEGDRDPLETQY
TRBV7-2 - ASSWNSGVAKTQY
TRBV25-1 few ASSESGTSFTDTQY
TRBV7-9 - ASSFVRPSGSYEQY
TRBV6-1 - ASRDTGDFTDTQY
TRBV4-1 - ASSPGFVNTGELF
TRBV7-9 few ASNASPSQKLF
TRBV6-1 - ASSRQALYEQY
TRBV27 - ASSSMRWNTEAF
TRBV6-1 few ASKGGTEAF
TRBV18 - ASSPLERVSGEQY
TRBV11-3 - ASSLPRRGHCNQPQH